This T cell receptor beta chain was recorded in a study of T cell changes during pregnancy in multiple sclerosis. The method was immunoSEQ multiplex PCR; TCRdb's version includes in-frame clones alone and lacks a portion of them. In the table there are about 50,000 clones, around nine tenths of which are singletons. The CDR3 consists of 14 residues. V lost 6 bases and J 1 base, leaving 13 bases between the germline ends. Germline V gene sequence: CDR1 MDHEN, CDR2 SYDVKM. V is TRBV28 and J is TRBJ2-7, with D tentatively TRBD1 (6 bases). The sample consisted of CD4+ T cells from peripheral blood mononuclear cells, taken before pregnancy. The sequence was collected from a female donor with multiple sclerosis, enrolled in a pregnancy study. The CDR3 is CASRRGGKSYEQYF. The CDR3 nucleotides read TGTGCCAGCAGGCGTGGGGGCAAGTCCTACGAGCAGTACTTC.